This record concerns one T cell receptor beta chain sequence. No antigen is known for it. Nothing much larger sits one base from this clone, and base qualities are not available. Stable Graves' hyperthyroidism was defined as no progression to ophthalmopathy during 18 months of follow-up. Hyperthyroidism patients were aged 18 to 65 years and newly diagnosed, with disease duration of less than 2 months. Exclusion was applied to patients with uncontrolled infections, other autoimmune diseases, pregnancy or lactation. Diagnoses were based on clinical symptoms, serum thyroxine and TRAb, thyroid ultrasound and orbital computed tomography. Total RNA was extracted using Trizol reagent, and RNA quality was assessed on an Agilent 2100 Bioanalyzer. The data are from a study of T cells in Graves' hyperthyroidism and ophthalmopathy (dated by TCRdb to the late 2010s). For the study in its entirety: To identify TCR V-J signatures that set the groups apart, the researchers used a discovery cohort of about a hundred patients, made up of 43 with Graves' ophthalmopathy and 57 with stable Graves' hyperthyroidism. Whether ophthalmopathy could be predicted prospectively was tested in an independent validation cohort made up of about 18 hyperthyroidism patients plus 17 patients who later progressed to ophthalmopathy. The roughly 91 discovery patients were randomly divided into training and test sets at a 7:3 ratio. The study also compared thyroid tissue and blood T-cell repertoires from about 6 Graves' hyperthyroidism patients. Following sampling, methimazole starting at 30 mg daily was given to hyperthyroidism patients, and high-dose intravenous methylprednisolone was given to ophthalmopathy patients. TCR Vbeta CDR3 sequencing of approximately 140 peripheral blood samples (43 ophthalmopathy, approximately 80 hyperthyroidism and roughly 17 progressor patients) is reported in the paper.

The full study reports these points: No statistical method was used to set the sample size in advance, and investigators knew the group allocation. During validation, the model predicted progression to ophthalmopathy a median of around 7 months ahead of onset, with approximately 71% sensitivity and 72.22% specificity. Ophthalmopathy was separated from stable hyperthyroidism by a 13 V-J signature model, with approximately 90% sensitivity and approximately 84% specificity obtained in cross-validation and 80%/75% obtained in testing. Blood samples also contained most of the expanded thyroid clonotypes (frequency above 0.001), which suggests that blood repertoires may reflect thyroid immune responses.

The TCR beta CDR3 regions were amplified from the RNA transcripts. For the first round of RT-PCR on the TCR CDR3, the HTBI primer set was used together with the Qiagen OneStep RT-PCR kit. Libraries were constructed in a second round of multiplex PCR, after which size selection and purification were performed. The libraries were sequenced on an Illumina HiSeq2000 using paired-end 100 bp reads. Regarding the original processing steps: Raw data were processed with SOAPnuke, discarding reads with adapters, uncalled bases, mean Phred below 15, or no exact constant-primer or identifier match. High-quality paired reads were merged with COPE v1.2.5, and unique nucleotide sequences were defined as clonotypes. Clonotypes were aligned to IMGT TRBV, TRBD and TRBJ reference segments using MiTCR v1.1. The analysis included only V-J combinations with a frequency above 0.0001, which together covered over 98% of the repertoires. The TCS score was defined as F50 (clonal expansion) divided by E x V (chaos), with BLOSUM62-based TCRdist calculated between CDR3 peptides within each V-J. Welch's t-statistics and random forest reduced several hundred V-J features to 10 to 15, which were used in a naive Bayes classifier (R e1071). TCRdb passed the public sequencing reads through fastp at Q25 and MiXCR, retaining productive beta sequences. Rows with a matching CDR3 protein are joined into one entry that keeps the most common DNA and genes. TCRdb, not the authors, supplied the V and J calls. The sample yields about 560,000 distinct CDR3 sequences; about half were counted once. 8.2% of the sample is held by the ten biggest clonotypes.

Sequencing input: peripheral blood or thyroid tissue (not recorded which). The source is a woman between 18 and 30 years old with Graves' hyperthyroidism. Donor details come from another sample of the same person, matched by shared clones.

The DNA sequence is given as TGTGCCATCAGTGGCAATAGCGCTAGCACAGATACGCAGTATTTT. Translated, it gives CAISGNSASTDTQYF. The chain couples TRBV10-3 to TRBJ2-3; the D segment could be TRBD2, given 5 matching bases. Including cysteine and phenylalanine, the CDR3 has 15 amino acids. The kept DNA is CDR3 alone, 45 bases in frame from the first base. Trimming at the junction amounts to 4 bases on V and 0 bases on J, and the germline ends lie 11 bases apart. Taken from the germline V gene, the CDR1 and CDR2 loops are ENHRY and SYGVKD.